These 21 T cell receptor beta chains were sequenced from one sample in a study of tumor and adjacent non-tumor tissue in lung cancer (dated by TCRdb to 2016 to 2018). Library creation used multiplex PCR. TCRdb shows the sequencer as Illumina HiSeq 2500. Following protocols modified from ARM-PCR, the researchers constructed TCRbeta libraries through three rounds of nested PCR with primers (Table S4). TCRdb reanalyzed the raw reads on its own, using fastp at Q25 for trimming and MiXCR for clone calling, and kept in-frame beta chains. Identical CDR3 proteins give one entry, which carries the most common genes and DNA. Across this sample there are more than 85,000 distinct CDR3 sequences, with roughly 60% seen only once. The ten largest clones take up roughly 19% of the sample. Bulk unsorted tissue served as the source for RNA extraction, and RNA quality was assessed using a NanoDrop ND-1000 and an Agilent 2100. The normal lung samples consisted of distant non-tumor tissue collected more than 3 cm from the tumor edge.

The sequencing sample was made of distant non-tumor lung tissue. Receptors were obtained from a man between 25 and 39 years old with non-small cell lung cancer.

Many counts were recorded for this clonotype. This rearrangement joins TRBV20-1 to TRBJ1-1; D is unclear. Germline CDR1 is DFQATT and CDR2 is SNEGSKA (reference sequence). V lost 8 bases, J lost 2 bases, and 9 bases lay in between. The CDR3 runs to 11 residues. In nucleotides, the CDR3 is TGCAGTCCAGTCTTTAACACTGAAGCTTTCTTT. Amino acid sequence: CSPVFNTEAFF.

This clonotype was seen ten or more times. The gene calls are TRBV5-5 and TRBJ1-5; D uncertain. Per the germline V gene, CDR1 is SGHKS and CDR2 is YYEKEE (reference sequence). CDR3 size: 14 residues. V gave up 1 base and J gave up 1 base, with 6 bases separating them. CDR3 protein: CASSLPASNQPQHF. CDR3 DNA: TGTGCCAGCAGCTTGCCCGCAAGCAATCAGCCCCAGCATTTT.

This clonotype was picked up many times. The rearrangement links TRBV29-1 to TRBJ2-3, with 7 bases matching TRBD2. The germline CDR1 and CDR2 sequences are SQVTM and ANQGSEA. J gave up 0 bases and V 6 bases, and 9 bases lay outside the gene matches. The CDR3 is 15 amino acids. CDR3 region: CSVDLSGTSTDTQYF. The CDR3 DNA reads TGCAGCGTGGACCTGAGCGGGACGAGCACAGATACGCAGTATTTT.

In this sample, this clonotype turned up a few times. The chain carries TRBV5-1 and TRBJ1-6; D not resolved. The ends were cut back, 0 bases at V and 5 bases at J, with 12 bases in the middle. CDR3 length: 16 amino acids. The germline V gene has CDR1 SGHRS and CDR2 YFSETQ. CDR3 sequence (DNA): TGCGCCAGCAGCTTGGATGGGATTCGTAATAATTCACCCCTCCACTTT. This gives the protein CASSLDGIRNNSPLHF.

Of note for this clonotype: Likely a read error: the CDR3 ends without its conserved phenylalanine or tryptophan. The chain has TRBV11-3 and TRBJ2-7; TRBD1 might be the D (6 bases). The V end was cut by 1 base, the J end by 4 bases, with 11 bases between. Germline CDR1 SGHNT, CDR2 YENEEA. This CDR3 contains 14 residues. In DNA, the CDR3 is TGTGCCAGCAGCTTAGGGACAGAGGTGTACGAGCAGTACCTC. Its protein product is CASSLGTEVYEQYL.

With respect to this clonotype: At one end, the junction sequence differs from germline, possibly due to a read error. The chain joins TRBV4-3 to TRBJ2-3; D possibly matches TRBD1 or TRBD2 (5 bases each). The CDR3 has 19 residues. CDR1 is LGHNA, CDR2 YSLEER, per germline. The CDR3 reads CASSQEFAGRSMGTNTQYF. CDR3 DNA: TGCGCCAGCAGCCAAGAATTTGCAGGGAGATCTATGGGCACAAATACGCAGTATTTT.

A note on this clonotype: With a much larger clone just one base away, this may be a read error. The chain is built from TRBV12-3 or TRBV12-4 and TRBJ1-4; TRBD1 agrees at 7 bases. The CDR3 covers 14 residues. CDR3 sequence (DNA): TGTGCCAGCACCCGCCAGGGGGTGAATGAAAAACTGTCTTTT. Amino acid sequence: CASTRQGVNEKLSF.

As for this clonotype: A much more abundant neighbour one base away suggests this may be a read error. The CDR3 loop reads CASSQPRTSGGYNEQFF. Here the CDR3 DNA reads TGCGCCAGCAGCCAACCTAGGACTAGCGGGGGTTACAATGAGCAGTTCTTC. J is TRBJ2-1 and V is TRBV4-1; TRBD2 aligns across 13 bases. The CDR3 is 17 amino acids. CDR1 is MGHRA, CDR2 YSYEKL, per germline. Losses at the gene ends were 2 bases for V and 4 bases for J; bases not matched to a gene: 5.

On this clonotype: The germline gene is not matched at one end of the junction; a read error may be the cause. The CDR3 DNA follows: TGTGCCAGCAGCCCCGGGACAGGCGTCTATGAGCAGTTTTTC. Translating gives CASSPGTGVYEQFF. This chain links TRBV11-3 with TRBJ2-1; 8 nucleotides line up with TRBD1. CDR3 length: 14 amino acids. In germline, CDR1 is SGHNT, CDR2 YENEEA.

The CDR3 loop reads CASSLQGYEQYF. CDR3 in DNA: TGCGCCAGCAGCTTACAGGGGTACGAGCAGTACTTC. The chain employs TRBV5-1 and TRBJ2-7; 7 nucleotides match TRBD1. The length of the CDR3 is 12 residues. Per germline, CDR1 SGHRS and CDR2 YFSETQ. After removal of 2 bases from V and 4 bases from J, the junction contained 0 bases not matched to a gene.

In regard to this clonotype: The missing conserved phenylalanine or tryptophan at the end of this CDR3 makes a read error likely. The CDR3: CAISEALTTEPLDEQFL. The CDR3 region has the DNA TGTGCCATCAGTGAGGCACTCACGACGGAACCTCTGGATGAGCAGTTCTTA. This chain connects TRBV10-3 to TRBJ2-1, with D unresolved. CDR1 is ENHRY, CDR2 SYGVKD, per germline. Trimming removed 2 bases from V and 8 bases from J, with 22 bases in between. The CDR3 runs to 17 residues.

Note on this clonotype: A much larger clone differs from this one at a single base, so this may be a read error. The CDR3 nucleotides read TGCAGTGCCCAGCACCGGGGCATTAATCAGCCCCAGCATTTT. It codes for CSAQHRGINQPQHF. The chain has TRBV20-1 and TRBJ1-5, with D perhaps matching TRBD1 (5 bases). CDR1 is DFQATT and CDR2 is SNEGSKA in the germline V gene (reference sequence). CDR3 length: 14 amino acids. V was clipped by 6 bases and J by 4 bases, with 16 bases between them.

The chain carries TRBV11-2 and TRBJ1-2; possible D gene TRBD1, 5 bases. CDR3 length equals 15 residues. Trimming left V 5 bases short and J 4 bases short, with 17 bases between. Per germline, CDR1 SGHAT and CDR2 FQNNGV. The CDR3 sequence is CASSPPRQKFYGYTF. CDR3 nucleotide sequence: TGTGCCAGCAGCCCCCCGCGACAGAAATTCTATGGCTACACCTTC.

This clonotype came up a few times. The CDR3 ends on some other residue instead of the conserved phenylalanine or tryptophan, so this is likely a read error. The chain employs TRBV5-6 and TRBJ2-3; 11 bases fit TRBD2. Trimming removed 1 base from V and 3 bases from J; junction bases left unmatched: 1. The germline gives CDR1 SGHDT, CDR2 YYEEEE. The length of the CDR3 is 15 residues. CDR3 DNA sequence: TGTGCCAGCAGCTTGCCTAGCGGGGGGACAGATACGCAGTATCTT. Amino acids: CASSLPSGGTDTQYL.

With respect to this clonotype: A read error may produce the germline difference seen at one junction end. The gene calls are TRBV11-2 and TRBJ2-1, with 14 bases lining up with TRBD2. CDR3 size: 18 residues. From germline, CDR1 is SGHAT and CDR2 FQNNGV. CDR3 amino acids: CASNLRLAGGCSYKEQFF. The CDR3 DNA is TGTGCCAGCAACTTGCGACTAGCGGGAGGGTGCTCCTACAAAGAGCAGTTCTTC.

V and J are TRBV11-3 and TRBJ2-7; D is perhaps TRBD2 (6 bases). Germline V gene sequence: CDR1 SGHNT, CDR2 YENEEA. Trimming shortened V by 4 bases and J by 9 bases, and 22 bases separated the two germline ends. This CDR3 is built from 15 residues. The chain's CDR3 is CASSSTTREYEWQYF. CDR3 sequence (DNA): TGTGCCAGCAGCTCAACGACTAGAGAATACGAATGGCAGTACTTC.

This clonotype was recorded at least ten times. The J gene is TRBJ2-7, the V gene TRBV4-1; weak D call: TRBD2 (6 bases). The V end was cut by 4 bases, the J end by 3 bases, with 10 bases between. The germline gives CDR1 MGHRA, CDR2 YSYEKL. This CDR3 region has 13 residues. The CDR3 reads CASSLRDFYEQYF. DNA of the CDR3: TGCGCCAGCAGCCTCCGGGACTTCTACGAGCAGTACTTC.

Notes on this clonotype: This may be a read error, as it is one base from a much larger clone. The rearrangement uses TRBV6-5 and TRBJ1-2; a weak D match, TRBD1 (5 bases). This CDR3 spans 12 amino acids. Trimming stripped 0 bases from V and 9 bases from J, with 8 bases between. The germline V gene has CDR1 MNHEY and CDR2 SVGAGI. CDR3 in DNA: TGTGCCAGCAGTTACTCAGGGGCGAGCTACACCTTC. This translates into CASSYSGASYTF.

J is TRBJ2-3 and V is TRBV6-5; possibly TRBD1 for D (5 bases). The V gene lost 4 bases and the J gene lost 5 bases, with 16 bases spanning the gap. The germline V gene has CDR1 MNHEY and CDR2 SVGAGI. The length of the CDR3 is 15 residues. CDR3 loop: CASSSETWGKDTQYF. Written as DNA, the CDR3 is TGTGCCAGCAGTTCCGAGACATGGGGCAAAGATACGCAGTATTTT.

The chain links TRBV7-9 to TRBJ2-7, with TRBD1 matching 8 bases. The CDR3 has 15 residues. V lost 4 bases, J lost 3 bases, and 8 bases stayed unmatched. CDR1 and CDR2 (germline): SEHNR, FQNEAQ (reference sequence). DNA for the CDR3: TGTGCCAGCAGCTACACAGACAGGGGAGGCTACGAGCAGTACTTC. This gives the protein CASSYTDRGGYEQYF.

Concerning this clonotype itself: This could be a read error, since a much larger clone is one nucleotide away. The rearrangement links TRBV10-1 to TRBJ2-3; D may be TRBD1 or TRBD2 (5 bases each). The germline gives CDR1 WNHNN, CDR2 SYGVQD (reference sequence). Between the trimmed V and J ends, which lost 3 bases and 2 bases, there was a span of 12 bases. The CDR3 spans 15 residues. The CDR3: CASSDGTSITDTQYF. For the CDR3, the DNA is TGCGCCAGCAGTGACGGGACCAGCATCACAGATACGCAGTATTTT.